The clone carrying this T cell receptor beta chain has a count of ten or more. This sample is drawn from a study of identical twins. Addition of a universal primer site occurred through template switching, and cDNA carried unique molecular identifiers. TCRdb re-called the 5' RACE reads through MiXCR, storing one row per CDR3 protein. The sample lists about 100,000 distinct CDR3 sequences, 5.9% occurring once. The CDR3 is 14 residues long. Per the germline V gene, CDR1 is MRHNA and CDR2 is SNTAGT. J lost 6 bases, V lost 3 bases, and 4 bases had no gene match. The genes are TRBV6-4 and TRBJ2-1; TRBD2 agrees at 8 bases. Sequencing used memory T cells sorted from blood. This receptor was identified in a woman in her fifties or sixties in good health. This chain's CDR3 is CASSEGGRSNEQFF. CDR3 bases: TGTGCCAGCAGTGAGGGCGGGAGGAGCAATGAGCAGTTCTTC.